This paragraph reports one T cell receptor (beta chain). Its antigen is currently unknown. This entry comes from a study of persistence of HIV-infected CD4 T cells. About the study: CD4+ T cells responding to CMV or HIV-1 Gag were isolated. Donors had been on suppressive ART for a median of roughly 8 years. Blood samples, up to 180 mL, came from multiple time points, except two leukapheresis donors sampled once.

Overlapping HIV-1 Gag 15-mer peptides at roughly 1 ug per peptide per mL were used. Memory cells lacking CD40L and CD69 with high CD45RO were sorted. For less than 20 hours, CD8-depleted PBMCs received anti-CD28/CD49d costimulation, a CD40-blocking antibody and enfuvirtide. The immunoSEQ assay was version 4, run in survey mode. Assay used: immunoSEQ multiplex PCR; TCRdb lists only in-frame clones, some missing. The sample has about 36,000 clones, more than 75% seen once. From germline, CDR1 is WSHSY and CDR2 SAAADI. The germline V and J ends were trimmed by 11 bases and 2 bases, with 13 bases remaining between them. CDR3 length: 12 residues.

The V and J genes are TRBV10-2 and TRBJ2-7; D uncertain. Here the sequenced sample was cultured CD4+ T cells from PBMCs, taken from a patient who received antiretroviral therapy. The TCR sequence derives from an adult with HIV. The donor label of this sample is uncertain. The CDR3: CAQKRVPYEQYF. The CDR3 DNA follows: TGCGCCCAAAAACGGGTTCCCTACGAGCAGTACTTC.